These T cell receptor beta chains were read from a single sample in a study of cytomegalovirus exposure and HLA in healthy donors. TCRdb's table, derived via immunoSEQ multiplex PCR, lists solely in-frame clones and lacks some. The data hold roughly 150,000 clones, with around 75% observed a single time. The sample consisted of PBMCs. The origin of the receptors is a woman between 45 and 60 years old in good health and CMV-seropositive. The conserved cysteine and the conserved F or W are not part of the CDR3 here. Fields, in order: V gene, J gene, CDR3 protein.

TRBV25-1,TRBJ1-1,ASSDPTGPNTEAF
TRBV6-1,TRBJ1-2,ASSVDRRYGYT
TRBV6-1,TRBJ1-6,ASSELPGAPLH
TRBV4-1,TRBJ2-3,ASSQAGRTDTQY
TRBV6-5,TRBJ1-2,ASRTQGGSYT
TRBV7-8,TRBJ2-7,ASAGVGTYEQY
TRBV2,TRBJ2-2,ASSYNGELF
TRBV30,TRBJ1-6,AWSVTLGDRGYH
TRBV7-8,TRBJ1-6,ASSSTGQVNSPLH
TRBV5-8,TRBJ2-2,ASSSGQGYGELF
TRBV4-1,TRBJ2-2,ASSQVGTGVGELF
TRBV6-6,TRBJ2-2,ASTNSAGELF
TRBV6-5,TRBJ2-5,ASSYGPGETQY
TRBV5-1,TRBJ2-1,ASSLGAGGYEQF
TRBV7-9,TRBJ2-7,ASSLALSSYEQY
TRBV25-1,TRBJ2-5,ASSGVEGRGETQY
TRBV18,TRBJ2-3,ASSPGTDTDTQY
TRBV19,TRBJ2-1,ASSIGTGDYNEQF
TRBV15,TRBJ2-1,ATSSPRTDNEQF
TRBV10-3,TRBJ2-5,AISESVPGGETQY
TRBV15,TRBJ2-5,ATSRDRLAGGQETQY
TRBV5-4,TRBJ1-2,ASSLTVGQFKINYGYT
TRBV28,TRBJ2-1,ASSPRTGVANEQF
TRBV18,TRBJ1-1,ASSRTTNTEAF
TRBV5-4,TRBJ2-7,ASSADPAPIYEQY
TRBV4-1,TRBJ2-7,ASSLGAGQGTEQY
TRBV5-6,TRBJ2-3,ASSSDRGRPDTQY
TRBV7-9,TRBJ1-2,ASSPKRALDLNYGYT
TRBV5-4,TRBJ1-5,ASSLEAGYGQPQH
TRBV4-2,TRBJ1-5,ASSQGGLGNQPQH
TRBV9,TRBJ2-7,ASSVGEETAAYEQY
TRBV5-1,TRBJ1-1,ASSLVGQGVLNTEAF
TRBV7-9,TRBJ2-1,ASSFGPLAAASYNEQF
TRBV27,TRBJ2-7,ASSPLAGHLEQY
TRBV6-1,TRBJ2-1,ASSGSDRARF
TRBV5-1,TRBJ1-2,ASSLLGQGDGYT
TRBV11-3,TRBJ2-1,ASSLGGQGNSEQF
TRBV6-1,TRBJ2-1,ASSEALGVYNEQF
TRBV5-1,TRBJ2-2,ASSSGQGSDIGELF
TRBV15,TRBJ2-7,ATSRDHRGLDEQY
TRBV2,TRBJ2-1,ASSEGGQEQF
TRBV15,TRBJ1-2,ATSRDLGDKYYGYT